The entry below gives a single T cell receptor (beta chain) sequence along with its context. This specimen comes from a study of control samples from healthy donors and cancer patients. Data came from immunoSEQ multiplex PCR; TCRdb stores just in-frame clones and leaves some out. The sample has some 190,000 clones; about 89% are singletons. The germline V and J ends were trimmed by 6 bases and 0 bases, with 5 bases remaining between them. The CDR3 has 12 residues. Germline CDR1 reads MNHNY; CDR2 reads SVGAGI (reference sequence). The sequence was collected from a man aged 30 to 45 in good health. This chain links TRBV6-6 with TRBJ1-1; no reliable D call. The sample comprised blood. CDR3 in DNA: TGTGCCAGCAGACAGCTGAACACTGAAGCTTTCTTT. It specifies CASRQLNTEAFF.